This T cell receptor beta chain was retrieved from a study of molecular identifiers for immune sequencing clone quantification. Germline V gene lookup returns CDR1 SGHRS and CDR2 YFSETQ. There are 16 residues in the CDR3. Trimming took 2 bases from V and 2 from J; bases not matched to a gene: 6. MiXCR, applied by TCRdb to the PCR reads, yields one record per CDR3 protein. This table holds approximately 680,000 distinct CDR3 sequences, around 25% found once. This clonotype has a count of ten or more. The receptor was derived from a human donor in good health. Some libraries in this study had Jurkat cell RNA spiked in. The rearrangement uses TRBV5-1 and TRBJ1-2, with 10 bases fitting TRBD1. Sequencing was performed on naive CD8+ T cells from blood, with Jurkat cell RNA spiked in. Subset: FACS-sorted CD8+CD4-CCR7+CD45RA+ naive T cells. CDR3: CASSFRQGANNYGYTF. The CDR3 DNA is TGCGCCAGCAGCTTTCGACAGGGGGCGAACAACTATGGCTACACCTTC.